The 23 T cell receptor beta chains below come from one sample, sequenced in a study of cytomegalovirus exposure and HLA in healthy donors (dated by TCRdb to about 2017). Receptor amplification or capture employed the immunoSEQ multiplex PCR assay. For the multiplex PCR, a mixture combining 60 forward primers for TCR Vbeta segments and 13 reverse primers for TCR Jbeta segments was used. TCRdb re-hosts the immuneACCESS table, in-frame sequences only. Its copies lack some clones; in the studies checked, an unresolved V gene accounts for under half of them, and the cause for the rest is not known. This sample's table contains 120,000 to 150,000 clones. The ten largest make up around 2.2% of the sample. Sequenced material: PBMCs. These receptors all come from a woman aged 18-29 years in good health and CMV-seronegative.

The V call is TRBV5-4, the J call TRBJ2-7; tentatively, D is TRBD1 (6 bases). The CDR3 covers 14 residues. Trimming shortened V by 0 bases and J by 5 bases, and 12 bases separated the two germline ends. The germline CDR1 and CDR2 sequences are SGHNT and YYREEE (reference sequence). CDR3 protein: CASSLGTEVNEQYV. The CDR3 nucleotides are TGTGCCAGCAGCTTGGGGACAGAAGTAAACGAGCAGTACGTC.

The J gene is TRBJ1-1, the V gene TRBV7-9; 10 bases line up with TRBD1. CDR1 is SEHNR and CDR2 is FQNEAQ in the germline V gene (reference sequence). The J segment lost 11 bases and the V segment lost 6 bases, leaving 6 bases of the junction unmatched. The CDR3 runs 12 residues. The CDR3 sequence: CASRGTGEAAFF. CDR3 bases: TGTGCCAGCAGGGGGACAGGGGAGGCGGCTTTCTTT.

The V call is TRBV12-5, the J call TRBJ2-1, with 9 positions matching TRBD2. V trimming: 0 bases; J trimming: 4 bases; junction bases outside the gene matches: 7. CDR3 length: 17 amino acids. Germline V lookup: CDR1 LGHNT, CDR2 FRNRAP. The CDR3 protein is CASGLVWNSGSYNEQFF. DNA for the CDR3: TGTGCTAGTGGTTTGGTATGGAATAGCGGGAGTTACAATGAGCAGTTCTTC.

This chain links TRBV5-1 with TRBJ1-4; TRBD1 aligns across 8 bases. V trimming: 2 bases; J trimming: 5 bases; junction bases outside the gene matches: 2. Germline CDR1 reads SGHRS; CDR2 reads YFSETQ. The CDR3 has 14 residues. This CDR3 reads CASSLTGGNEKLFF. The CDR3 bases are TGCGCCAGCAGCTTAACAGGGGGAAATGAAAAACTGTTTTTT.

The CDR3 region is CASSSYWSGAGDTQYF. For the CDR3, the DNA is TGTGCCAGCAGCTCTTACTGGAGCGGGGCGGGAGATACGCAGTATTTT. The rearrangement joins TRBV7-9 to TRBJ2-3; 7 bases fit TRBD2. Germline CDR1 reads SEHNR; CDR2 reads FQNEAQ (reference sequence). This CDR3 has 16 residues. V trimming: 4 bases; J trimming: 5 bases; junction bases outside the gene matches: 12. Supplemented by reference TRBV7-9 and TRBJ2-3, the full variable domain reads DTGVSQNPRHKITKRGQNVTFRCDPISEHNRLYWYRQTLGQGPEFLTYFQNEAQLEKSRLLSDRFSAERPKGSFSTLEIQRTEQGDSAMYLCASSSYWSGAGDTQYFGPGTRLTVL.

This rearrangement joins TRBV25-1 to TRBJ1-3; no clear D gene. The germline V gene has CDR1 MGHDK and CDR2 SYGVNS. V was pared by 8 bases and J by 2 bases, with 7 bases between. The CDR3 covers 12 residues. Here the CDR3 DNA reads TGTGCCAGCTCCTCTCCTGGAAACACCATATATTTT. It specifies CASSSPGNTIYF.

The chain uses TRBV2 and TRBJ2-2; D not resolved. Deletions cut 2 bases from V and 7 bases from J, with 8 bases between. The CDR3 consists of 13 residues. CDR1 is SNHLY and CDR2 is FYNNEI in the germline V gene. CDR3 residues: CASSEFQFGELFF. Here the CDR3 DNA reads TGTGCCAGCAGTGAATTTCAGTTCGGGGAGCTGTTTTTT. Drawing the rest from reference TRBV2 and TRBJ2-2, the complete variable domain is EPEVTQTPSHQVTQMGQEVILRCVPISNHLYFYWYRQILGQKVEFLVSFYNNEISEKSEIFDDQFSVERPDGSNFTLKIRSTKLEDSAMYFCASSEFQFGELFFGEGSRLTVL.

This chain links TRBV5-1 with TRBJ2-2; 9 bases are shared with TRBD2. The V gene end was trimmed by 2 bases and the J gene end by 5 bases; junction bases not matched to a gene: 7. CDR1 is SGHRS, CDR2 YFSETQ, per germline. This CDR3 spans 16 amino acids. The CDR3 bases are TGCGCCAGCAGCTTCACCACTAGCGGGCTGACCGGGGAGCTGTTTTTT. Translated, it gives CASSFTTSGLTGELFF.

The rearrangement links TRBV7-6 to TRBJ1-1; 8 nucleotides agree with TRBD1. Looked up from germline, CDR1 is SGHVS and CDR2 is FNYEAQ. V lost 1 base to trimming and J lost 1 base; unmatched junction nucleotides: 2. This CDR3 spans 15 amino acids. CDR3 sequence (DNA): TGTGCCAGCAGCTTAGGGCAGGGGGCGAACACTGAAGCTTTCTTT. It codes for CASSLGQGANTEAFF.

V gene TRBV10-3 combines with J gene TRBJ1-4; possibly TRBD1 for D (6 bases). V lost 2 bases and J 5 bases, leaving 21 bases between the germline ends. Germline lookup yields CDR1 ENHRY and CDR2 SYGVKD. This CDR3 is 18 amino acids long. CDR3 region: CAISERLRTPRGNEKLFF. In nucleotides, the CDR3 is TGTGCCATCAGTGAGAGGTTACGGACACCTAGGGGGAATGAAAAACTGTTTTTT.

Here the CDR3 reads CASSVGQGVVGELFF. In DNA, the CDR3 is TGCGCCAGCAGCGTGGGACAGGGGGTCGTCGGGGAGCTGTTTTTT. The chain employs TRBV5-1 and TRBJ2-2; 11 nucleotides line up with TRBD1. The CDR3 is 15 residues long. CDR1 and CDR2 from the germline V gene are SGHRS and YFSETQ. Germline trimming cut 4 bases from V and 7 bases from J; bases unmatched to any gene: 6.

The V gene is TRBV15, the J gene TRBJ2-1; 11 bases map to TRBD2. Germline V gives CDR1 LNHNV, CDR2 YYDKDF (reference sequence). This CDR3 has 19 amino acids. V lost 0 bases to trimming and J lost 7 bases; unmatched junction nucleotides: 14. Here the CDR3 DNA reads TGTGCCACCAGCAGAGATCGTCGTAGGGCTAGCGGGAGGCGGAATGAGCAGTTCTTC. As protein: CATSRDRRRASGRRNEQFF.

The chain links TRBV4-1 to TRBJ2-1, with 8 bases that match TRBD1. Per germline, CDR1 MGHRA and CDR2 YSYEKL. CDR3 length: 13 amino acids. Trimming cost V 1 base and J 9 bases; bases outside gene matches: 2. Here the CDR3 DNA reads TGCGCCAGCAGCCAAGGGACAGGGATTGAGCAGTTCTTC. Amino acid sequence: CASSQGTGIEQFF.

The rearrangement joins TRBV7-9 to TRBJ2-1; the match to TRBD1 covers 9 bases. V lost 1 base to trimming and J lost 6 bases; unmatched junction nucleotides: 4. Germline V gene sequence: CDR1 SEHNR, CDR2 FQNEAQ (reference sequence). The CDR3 loop spans 15 amino acids. CDR3 region: CASSLVGTGSNEQFF. The CDR3 bases are TGTGCCAGCAGCTTAGTGGGGACAGGGTCCAATGAGCAGTTCTTC.

This chain links TRBV7-3 with TRBJ2-3; 7 positions agree with TRBD2. Trimming took 4 bases from V and 4 from J; bases not matched to a gene: 2. The CDR3 is 13 residues long. CDR1 SGHTA and CDR2 FQGTGA come from the germline V gene. CDR3 protein: CASSSGGADTQYF. The CDR3 region has the DNA TGTGCCAGCAGCTCTGGGGGGGCAGATACGCAGTATTTT.

V gene TRBV10-3 combines with J gene TRBJ1-1; TRBD1 might be the D (5 bases). Looked up from germline, CDR1 is ENHRY and CDR2 is SYGVKD. The CDR3 consists of 14 residues. V dropped 4 bases and J dropped 1 base, with 10 bases sitting between them. In nucleotides, the CDR3 is TGTGCCATCAGTGCCAGGGTCGAGAACACTGAAGCTTTCTTT. It specifies CAISARVENTEAFF.

This sequence joins TRBV6-1 and TRBJ1-6; tentative D call: TRBD1 (5 bases). Per germline, CDR1 MNHNS and CDR2 SASEGT. The CDR3 totals 16 residues. V lost 4 bases to trimming and J lost 6 bases, with 16 bases between them. CDR3 DNA: TGTGCCAGCAGTGGTCCCTTGGGGCGCGGTAATTCACCCCTCCACTTT. Protein product: CASSGPLGRGNSPLHF.

This chain links TRBV7-3 with TRBJ1-2; D is possibly TRBD1 (6 bases). V was shortened by 2 bases and J by 1 base, with 11 bases between the two germline ends. The CDR3 extends over 15 amino acids. Germline-derived CDR1 and CDR2 are SGHTA and FQGTGA. CDR3 sequence (DNA): TGTGCCAGCAGCTTAGGGCCAGGGGATAACTATGGCTACACCTTC. The encoded protein is CASSLGPGDNYGYTF. Using reference TRBV7-3 and TRBJ1-2 for the parts outside the CDR3, the full variable domain is GAGVSQTPSNKVTEKGKYVELRCDPISGHTALYWYRQSLGQGPEFLIYFQGTGAADDSGLPNDRFFAVRPEGSVSTLKIQRTERGDSAVYLCASSLGPGDNYGYTFGSGTRLTVV.

The chain couples TRBV12-5 to TRBJ2-7, with D possibly matching TRBD1 (6 bases). The CDR3 is 12 residues long. Per germline, CDR1 LGHNT and CDR2 FRNRAP. V was pared by 2 bases and J by 9 bases, with 11 bases between. CDR3 in DNA: TGTGCTAGTGGTTTGACCCTACAGGGGCAGTACTTC. This translates into CASGLTLQGQYF.

The chain combines TRBV19 with TRBJ1-4, with D possibly matching TRBD1 (5 bases). CDR3 length: 14 residues. Deletions cut 4 bases from V and 7 bases from J, with 13 bases between. The germline gives CDR1 LNHDA, CDR2 SQIVND (reference sequence). DNA for the CDR3: TGTGCCAGTAGTACTGGGACGGAGGGTGAAAAACTGTTTTTT. Its translation: CASSTGTEGEKLFF.

V usage is TRBV6-1 and J usage is TRBJ2-1, with 10 bases lining up with TRBD2. The CDR3 runs 16 residues. Germline trimming cut 2 bases from V and 3 bases from J; bases unmatched to any gene: 4. Germline loops: CDR1 MNHNS, CDR2 SASEGT. The CDR3 region has the DNA TGTGCCAGCAGTGAACGGGCTAGCGGGAGCTACAATGAGCAGTTCTTC. Amino acid sequence: CASSERASGSYNEQFF.

The chain combines TRBV7-3 with TRBJ1-5; TRBD1 might be the D (5 bases). This CDR3 comprises 15 residues. The ends were cut back, 5 bases at V and 4 bases at J, with 15 bases in the middle. The V gene's germline CDR1 is SGHTA and CDR2 FQGTGA. CDR3 in DNA: TGTGCCAGCAGCCCCGGTGGGGGGGTGAATCAGCCCCAGCATTTT. It yields the protein CASSPGGGVNQPQHF.

About this clone: Other nucleotide sequences from this sample produce the same CDR3. The rearrangement joins TRBV4-3 to TRBJ1-5, with D possibly matching TRBD1 (5 bases). Trimming pared 1 base from V and 6 bases from J, leaving 10 bases between. The CDR3 is 14 amino acids. CDR1 is LGHNA and CDR2 is YSLEER in the germline V gene. The CDR3 sequence: CASSQGGGGQPQHF. The DNA for the CDR3 is TGCGCCAGCAGCCAAGGGGGGGGAGGTCAGCCCCAGCATTTT.